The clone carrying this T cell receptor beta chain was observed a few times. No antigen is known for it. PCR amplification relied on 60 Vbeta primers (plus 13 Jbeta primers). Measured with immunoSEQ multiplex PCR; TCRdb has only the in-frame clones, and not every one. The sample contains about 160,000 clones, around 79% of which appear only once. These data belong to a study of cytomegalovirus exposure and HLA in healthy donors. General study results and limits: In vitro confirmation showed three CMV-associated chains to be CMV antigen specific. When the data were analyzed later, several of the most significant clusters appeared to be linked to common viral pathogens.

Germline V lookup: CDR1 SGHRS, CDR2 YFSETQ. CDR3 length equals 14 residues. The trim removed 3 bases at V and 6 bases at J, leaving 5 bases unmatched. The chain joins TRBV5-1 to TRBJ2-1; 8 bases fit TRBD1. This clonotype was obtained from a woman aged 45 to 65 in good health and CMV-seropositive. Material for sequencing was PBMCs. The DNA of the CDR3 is TGCGCCAGCAGCTCCCAGGGGGCCGGCAATGAGCAGTTCTTC. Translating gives CASSSQGAGNEQFF.